A single sample gave rise to the 32 T cell receptor beta chains below, sequenced in a study of blood T cell repertoires in COVID-19. Profiling relied on immunoSEQ multiplex PCR, and the TCRdb table lists in-frame clones only, not all of them. The table lists approximately 250,000 clones, about nine tenths of them singletons, with approximately 1.5% in the top ten. Sample: peripheral blood. These receptors were obtained from a woman in her sixties who had recovered from COVID-19.

J is TRBJ1-5 and V is TRBV19; 7 bases are shared with TRBD1. The junction had 10 bases not matched to a gene; V was cut back by 6 bases and J by 2 bases. This CDR3 region has 16 residues. Germline V lookup: CDR1 LNHDA, CDR2 SQIVND (reference sequence). CDR3 bases: TGTGCCAGTAGACCGGGAGGGGGCTCCGGCAATCAGCCCCAGCATTTT. This translates into CASRPGGGSGNQPQHF.

The CDR3 DNA reads TGCGCCAGCAGCTTCGGACTAGGCGGGATCCTAGAGACCCAGTACTTC. As protein: CASSFGLGGILETQYF. The genes are TRBV5-1 and TRBJ2-5; 7 positions agree with TRBD2. This CDR3 spans 16 amino acids. CDR1 SGHRS and CDR2 YFSETQ come from the germline V gene. The trim removed 2 bases at V and 4 bases at J, leaving 11 bases unmatched.

The chain uses TRBV5-1 and TRBJ2-5; 11 bases map to TRBD2. The V gene's germline CDR1 is SGHRS and CDR2 YFSETQ. V shed 0 bases and J 2 bases; nucleotides not matched to a gene: 6. The CDR3 loop spans 17 amino acids. The CDR3 loop is CASSLGLAGGFQETQYF. In DNA, the CDR3 is TGCGCCAGCAGCTTGGGGCTAGCGGGGGGATTTCAAGAGACCCAGTACTTC.

The rearrangement joins TRBV10-3 to TRBJ1-2; no firm D call. The CDR3 extends over 14 amino acids. From germline, CDR1 is ENHRY and CDR2 SYGVKD. V gave up 0 bases and J gave up 4 bases, with 9 bases separating them. DNA for the CDR3: TGTGCCATCAGTGAGTCGAAACAAGTCTATGGCTACACCTTC. It encodes CAISESKQVYGYTF.

This sequence joins TRBV7-3 and TRBJ1-1; TRBD1 might be the D (5 bases). Germline V CDR1 and CDR2: SGHTA, FQGTGA. Trimming shortened V by 2 bases and J by 5 bases, and 15 bases separated the two germline ends. This CDR3 is 15 amino acids long. CDR3 in amino acids: CASSLREGLGTEAFF. In DNA, the CDR3 is TGTGCCAGCAGCTTACGGGAGGGGCTGGGTACTGAAGCTTTCTTT.

This rearrangement joins TRBV12-3 or TRBV12-4 to TRBJ1-3; weak D call: TRBD1 (6 bases). This CDR3 contains 13 residues. The ends were cut back, 9 bases at V and 1 base at J, with 10 bases in the middle. CDR3 loop: CASDQGSGNTIYF. The CDR3 nucleotides are TGTGCCAGTGACCAGGGGTCTGGAAACACCATATATTTT.

The J gene is TRBJ1-5, the V gene TRBV19; no clear D. Trimming removed 4 bases at V and 3 bases at J, with 7 bases between. CDR1 and CDR2 from the germline V gene are LNHDA and SQIVND (reference sequence). The CDR3 spans 13 residues. The CDR3 nucleotides read TGTGCCAGTAGTAGGAGCAACAATCAGCCCCAGCATTTT. Its translation: CASSRSNNQPQHF.

The chain links TRBV11-2 to TRBJ2-2; D not certain. V lost 1 base and J 8 bases, leaving 11 bases between the germline ends. The CDR3 spans 14 residues. Germline assignment: CDR1 SGHAT and CDR2 FQNNGV. The CDR3 sequence: CASSLGVRVGELFF. The CDR3 DNA is TGTGCCAGCAGCTTAGGGGTCCGGGTTGGGGAGCTGTTTTTT.

The chain carries TRBV2 and TRBJ2-5, with TRBD1 matching 9 bases. The CDR3 length is 14 residues. The trim removed 6 bases at V and 3 bases at J, leaving 5 bases unmatched. Germline CDR1 is SNHLY and CDR2 is FYNNEI. CDR3 bases: TGTGCCAGCAGGGAGACAGGGGGGAAAGAGACCCAGTACTTC. As protein: CASRETGGKETQYF.

This chain uses TRBV5-8 with TRBJ2-7; 10 positions match TRBD1. This CDR3 region has 16 residues. The germline gives CDR1 SGHTS, CDR2 YDEGEE. J was trimmed by 0 bases and V by 0 bases; bases with no gene match: 3. For the CDR3, the DNA is TGTGCCAGCAGCTTGGCCGGGACAGGGGTCTCCTACGAGCAGTACTTC. Protein product: CASSLAGTGVSYEQYF.

V and J are TRBV7-6 and TRBJ1-2, with 7 bases that match TRBD1. Losses at the gene ends were 5 bases for V and 6 bases for J; bases not matched to a gene: 6. The CDR3 contains 13 residues. Looked up from germline, CDR1 is SGHVS and CDR2 is FNYEAQ. CDR3 protein: CASSETGVNGYTF. In DNA, the CDR3 is TGTGCCAGCAGCGAAACAGGGGTTAATGGCTACACCTTC.

The rearrangement uses TRBV6-1 and TRBJ1-1; D might be TRBD1 (5 bases). Trimming shortened V by 3 bases and J by 1 base, and 6 bases separated the two germline ends. This CDR3 has 13 amino acids. CDR1 is MNHNS and CDR2 is SASEGT in the germline V gene. The DNA for the CDR3 is TGTGCCAGCAGTGACCAGGGGAACACTGAAGCTTTCTTT. This sequence encodes CASSDQGNTEAFF.

In its sample, this clone was seen once. This chain links TRBV4-2 with TRBJ2-3; 10 bases map to TRBD2. This CDR3 contains 16 residues. Germline CDR1 is LGHNA and CDR2 is YNFKEQ. V was pared by 0 bases and J by 2 bases, with 2 bases of the junction left unmatched. In DNA form, the CDR3 reads TGTGCCAGCAGCCAAGAACTAGCGGGGTACACAGATACGCAGTATTTT. Amino acids: CASSQELAGYTDTQYF.

This chain's CDR3 is CASSQYKQDTSRGDYEQYF. The CDR3 bases are TGCGCCAGCAGTCAATATAAGCAAGACACAAGTAGGGGCGACTACGAGCAGTACTTC. The genes are TRBV23-1 and TRBJ2-7; a weak D match, TRBD1 (5 bases). TRBV23-1 is an ORF, and what it does is uncertain. V shed 1 base and J shed 3 bases, with 25 bases lying between them. This CDR3 comprises 19 residues.

This sequence joins TRBV11-2 and TRBJ2-2; 9 bases are shared with TRBD1. The V gene's germline CDR1 is SGHAT and CDR2 FQNNGV. V lost 3 bases, J lost 4 bases, and 9 bases stayed unmatched. This CDR3 region has 17 residues. For the CDR3, the DNA is TGTGCCAGCAGCTTCGGGTGGGGACAGGGAACCACCGGGGAGCTGTTTTTT. Protein: CASSFGWGQGTTGELFF.

For the CDR3, the DNA is TGTGCCAGCAGTAAATGGGGGGGGATGAACACTGAAGCTTTCTTT. Its protein product is CASSKWGGMNTEAFF. The chain employs TRBV27 and TRBJ1-1; D might be TRBD1 (5 bases). Trimming cost V 5 bases and J 0 bases, with 13 bases left between them. CDR1 MNHEY and CDR2 SMNVEV come from the germline V gene (reference sequence). This CDR3 is 15 amino acids long.

V is TRBV7-2 and J is TRBJ2-7, with 7 bases matching TRBD2. The CDR3 length is 15 residues. J was trimmed by 3 bases and V by 2 bases; bases with no gene match: 7. Germline V gene sequence: CDR1 SGHTA, CDR2 FQGNSA. CDR3 sequence: CASSLNGGGSYEQYF. The CDR3, as DNA: TGTGCCAGCAGCTTAAACGGCGGGGGTAGCTACGAGCAGTACTTC.

This clone was seen just once. J is TRBJ1-2 and V is TRBV3-1 (or the pseudogene TRBV3-2); 7 bases map to TRBD1. After removal of 1 base from V and 4 bases from J, the junction contained 3 bases not matched to a gene. CDR1 LGHDT and CDR2 YNNKEL come from the germline V gene (reference sequence). CDR3 length equals 14 residues. CDR3 region: CASSQGDSSYGYTF. In nucleotides, the CDR3 is TGTGCCAGCAGCCAAGGGGACAGTTCCTATGGCTACACCTTC.

This sequence joins TRBV6-2 or TRBV6-3 and TRBJ2-1, with 11 bases aligning to TRBD2. The germline CDR1 and CDR2 sequences are MNHEY and SVGEGT. The CDR3 spans 16 residues. The trim removed 4 bases at V and 3 bases at J, leaving 5 bases unmatched. The CDR3 bases are TGTGCCAGCAGTTTGGCTAGCGGGGGGATCTACAATGAGCAGTTCTTC. Its translation is CASSLASGGIYNEQFF.

The J gene is TRBJ2-7, the V gene TRBV5-1, with 9 bases matching TRBD1. The CDR3 sequence is 16 residues long. Looked up from germline, CDR1 is SGHRS and CDR2 is YFSETQ. Losses at the gene ends were 4 bases for V and 4 bases for J; bases not matched to a gene: 12. For the CDR3, the DNA is TGCGCCAGCAGCCCAAAAGAGACAGGGGGTGTTTACGAGCAGTACTTC. This sequence encodes CASSPKETGGVYEQYF.

Of note for this clone: A read error may produce the germline difference seen at one junction end. The rearrangement uses TRBV7-7 and TRBJ2-3; 10 bases map to TRBD1. CDR3 length: 15 residues. Germline values: CDR1 SSHAT, CDR2 FNYEAQ (reference sequence). The CDR3 DNA sequence: TGTGCTAGCAGCAAAGGACAGGGGGGGGCAGATACGCAGTATTTT. Translation: CASSKGQGGADTQYF.

This chain connects TRBV12-3 or TRBV12-4 to TRBJ1-1, with D possibly being TRBD1 (5 bases). V was cut by 6 bases and J by 6 bases, with 11 bases left in between. The length of the CDR3 is 12 residues. The CDR3 loop reads CASRATDAEAFF. CDR3 DNA sequence: TGTGCCAGCAGGGCGACAGACGCTGAAGCTTTCTTT.

The chain links TRBV4-3 to TRBJ2-2; TRBD1 matches 7 bases. The CDR3 is 16 amino acids. Germline CDR1 LGHNA, CDR2 YSLEER. The V and J ends lost 4 bases and 4 bases, in that order; junction bases with no gene match: 9. The CDR3 sequence: CASSRFGTAGTGELFF. For the CDR3, the DNA is TGCGCCAGCAGCCGCTTCGGGACAGCCGGCACCGGGGAGCTGTTTTTT.

V usage is TRBV4-1 and J usage is TRBJ2-2; TRBD1 aligns across 7 bases. The trim removed 3 bases at V and 4 bases at J, leaving 8 bases unmatched. The CDR3 spans 16 residues. In germline, CDR1 is MGHRA, CDR2 YSYEKL. The CDR3: CASSHTGVRGTGELFF. The CDR3 DNA reads as TGCGCCAGCAGCCATACAGGGGTCCGCGGCACCGGGGAGCTGTTTTTT.

A few counts support this clone. The chain joins TRBV27 to TRBJ1-1; 8 nucleotides agree with TRBD1. The V and J ends lost 0 bases and 0 bases, in that order; junction bases with no gene match: 6. This CDR3 is 17 amino acids long. The germline V gene encodes CDR1 MNHEY and CDR2 SMNVEV (reference sequence). The chain's CDR3 is CASSLSGQQGVNTEAFF. As DNA, the CDR3 is TGTGCCAGCAGTTTATCGGGTCAACAGGGGGTGAACACTGAAGCTTTCTTT.

This clone was detected only once. The chain links TRBV10-3 to TRBJ1-5; possibly TRBD1 for D (5 bases). This CDR3 comprises 13 residues. Germline V gene sequence: CDR1 ENHRY, CDR2 SYGVKD. V dropped 6 bases and J dropped 4 bases, with 10 bases sitting between them. CDR3 protein: CAIRETENQPQHF. Written as DNA, the CDR3 is TGTGCCATCAGGGAGACAGAAAATCAGCCCCAGCATTTT.

The genes are TRBV19 and TRBJ1-1; no clear D gene. In germline, CDR1 is LNHDA, CDR2 SQIVND (reference sequence). CDR3 length equals 17 residues. The V gene lost 3 bases and the J gene lost 3 bases, with 20 bases spanning the gap. The CDR3 bases are TGTGCCAGTAGTATGGATCAGGAAGTGGTGGAGGACACTGAAGCTTTCTTT. It codes for CASSMDQEVVEDTEAFF.

This chain links TRBV11-3 with TRBJ2-3; the match to TRBD2 covers 8 bases. The trim removed 3 bases at V and 3 bases at J, leaving 2 bases unmatched. Germline V lookup: CDR1 SGHNT, CDR2 YENEEA. The CDR3 runs to 14 residues. DNA for the CDR3: TGTGCCAGCAGCTTTAGCGGGGAGACAGATACGCAGTATTTT. As protein: CASSFSGETDTQYF.

This sequence joins TRBV27 and TRBJ2-7; 8 positions match TRBD1. The CDR3 totals 15 residues. With V trimmed by 5 bases and J by 3 bases, 9 bases remained unmatched. Germline lookup yields CDR1 MNHEY and CDR2 SMNVEV (reference sequence). The CDR3 coding sequence is TGTGCCAGCAGTCGGGACAGGCTTCCGCTCTACGAGCAGTACTTC. Translated, it gives CASSRDRLPLYEQYF.

The rearrangement links TRBV5-6 to TRBJ1-1, with 7 bases that match TRBD1. The CDR3 loop spans 12 amino acids. V lost 2 bases to trimming and J lost 11 bases; unmatched junction nucleotides: 6. CDR1 is SGHDT and CDR2 is YYEEEE in the germline V gene. CDR3 sequence reads: CASSLGGWGAFF. CDR3 DNA sequence: TGTGCCAGCAGCTTAGGGGGCTGGGGGGCTTTCTTT.

The chain links TRBV27 to TRBJ2-5; 7 bases are a match to TRBD1. This CDR3 region has 13 residues. Germline V CDR1 and CDR2: MNHEY, SMNVEV (reference sequence). With V trimmed by 3 bases and J by 5 bases, 3 bases remained unmatched. The CDR3 DNA reads as TGTGCCAGCAGTTTGAGGGGGCCCGAGACCCAGTACTTC. Translating it yields CASSLRGPETQYF.

V is TRBV14 and J is TRBJ1-4, with 7 positions matching TRBD1. The CDR3 has 13 residues. Germline trimming cut 1 base from V and 9 bases from J; bases unmatched to any gene: 2. Germline V gene lookup returns CDR1 SGHDN and CDR2 FVKESK. The CDR3 here is CASSQAQGQKLFF. In DNA form, the CDR3 reads TGTGCCAGCAGCCAAGCACAGGGGCAAAAACTGTTTTTT.